This note documents a single TCR beta chain sequence. This sequence may be a read error, since a much larger clone differs from it by one base. The sample originates from a study of kidney transplant recipient with SARS-CoV-2 infection. TCRdb fed the reads into MiXCR, producing one record per CDR3 protein. Among about 250,000 distinct CDR3 sequences listed, 29% were seen once. V was clipped by 6 bases and J by 0 bases; unmatched bases: 5. Looked up from germline, CDR1 is MNHNS and CDR2 is SASEGT. The CDR3 extends over 14 amino acids. The gene calls are TRBV6-1 and TRBJ2-7, with 7 bases lining up with TRBD1. This sample comprised a blood sample, obtained at baseline and around day 120 from a kidney transplant recipient. This sequence originates from a male patient aged 25 to 39 who had COVID-19 and was a kidney transplant recipient. The graft donor may have given rise to some T cells. CDR3 coding DNA: TGTGCCAGCAGAAGACAGGGAGACTCCTACGAGCAGTACTTC. Its translation is CASRRQGDSYEQYF.